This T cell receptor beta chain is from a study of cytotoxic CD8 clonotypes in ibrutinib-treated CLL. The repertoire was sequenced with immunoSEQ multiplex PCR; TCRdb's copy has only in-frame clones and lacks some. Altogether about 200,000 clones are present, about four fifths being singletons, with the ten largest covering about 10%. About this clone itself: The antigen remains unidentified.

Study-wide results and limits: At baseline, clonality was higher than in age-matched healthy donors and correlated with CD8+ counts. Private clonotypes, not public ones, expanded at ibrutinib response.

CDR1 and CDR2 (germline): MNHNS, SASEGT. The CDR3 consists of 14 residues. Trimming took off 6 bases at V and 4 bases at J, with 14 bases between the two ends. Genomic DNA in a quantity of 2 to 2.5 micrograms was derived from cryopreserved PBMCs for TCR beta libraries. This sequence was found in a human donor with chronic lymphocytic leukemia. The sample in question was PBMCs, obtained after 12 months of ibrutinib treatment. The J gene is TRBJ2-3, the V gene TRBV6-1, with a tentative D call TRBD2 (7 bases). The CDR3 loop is CASRGVGGPDTQYF. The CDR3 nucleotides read TGTGCCAGCAGGGGAGTGGGGGGGCCAGATACGCAGTATTTT.